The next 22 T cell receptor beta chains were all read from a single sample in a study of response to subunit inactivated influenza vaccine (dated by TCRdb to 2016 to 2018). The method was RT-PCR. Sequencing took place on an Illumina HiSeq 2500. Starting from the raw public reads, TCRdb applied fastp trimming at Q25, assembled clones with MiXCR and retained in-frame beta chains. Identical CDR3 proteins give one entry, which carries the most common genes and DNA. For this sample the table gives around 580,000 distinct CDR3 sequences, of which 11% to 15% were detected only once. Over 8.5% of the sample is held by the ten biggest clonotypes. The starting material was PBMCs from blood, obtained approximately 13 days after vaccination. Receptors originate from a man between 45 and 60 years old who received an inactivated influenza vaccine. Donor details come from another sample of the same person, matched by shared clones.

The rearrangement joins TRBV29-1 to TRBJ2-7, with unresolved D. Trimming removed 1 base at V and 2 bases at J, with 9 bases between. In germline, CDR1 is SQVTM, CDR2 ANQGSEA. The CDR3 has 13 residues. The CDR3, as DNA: TGCAGCGTTGAAGGCCCAGGCCCCTACGAGCAGTACTTC. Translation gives CSVEGPGPYEQYF.

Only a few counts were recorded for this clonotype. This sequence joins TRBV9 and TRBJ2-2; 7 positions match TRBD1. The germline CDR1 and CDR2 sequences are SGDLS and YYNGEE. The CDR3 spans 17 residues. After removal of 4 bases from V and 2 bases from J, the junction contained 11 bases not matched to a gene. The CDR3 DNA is TGTGCCAGCAGCTGGAGAACAGGGGCCTCAAACACCGGGGAGCTGTTTTTT. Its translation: CASSWRTGASNTGELFF.

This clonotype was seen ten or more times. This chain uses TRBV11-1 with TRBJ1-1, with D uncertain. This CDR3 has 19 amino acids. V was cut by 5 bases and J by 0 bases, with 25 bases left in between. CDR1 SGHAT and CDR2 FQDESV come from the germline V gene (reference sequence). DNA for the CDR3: TGTGCCAGCAGCCACCCTAGATTGAGGACCTTCACTTTGAACACTGAAGCTTTCTTT. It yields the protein CASSHPRLRTFTLNTEAFF.

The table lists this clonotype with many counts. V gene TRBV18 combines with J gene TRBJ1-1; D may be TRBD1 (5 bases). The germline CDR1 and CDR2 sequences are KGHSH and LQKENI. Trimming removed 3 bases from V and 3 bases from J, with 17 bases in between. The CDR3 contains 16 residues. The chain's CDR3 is CASSPGGGGVHTEAFF. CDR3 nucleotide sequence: TGTGCCAGCTCACCCGGGGGAGGAGGGGTGCACACTGAAGCTTTCTTT.

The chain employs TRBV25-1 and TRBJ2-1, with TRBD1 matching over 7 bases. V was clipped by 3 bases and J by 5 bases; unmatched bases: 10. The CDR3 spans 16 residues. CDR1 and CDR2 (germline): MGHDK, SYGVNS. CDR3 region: CASSDPRDRLDNEQFF. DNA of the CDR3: TGTGCCAGCAGTGATCCCCGGGACAGACTTGACAATGAGCAGTTCTTC.

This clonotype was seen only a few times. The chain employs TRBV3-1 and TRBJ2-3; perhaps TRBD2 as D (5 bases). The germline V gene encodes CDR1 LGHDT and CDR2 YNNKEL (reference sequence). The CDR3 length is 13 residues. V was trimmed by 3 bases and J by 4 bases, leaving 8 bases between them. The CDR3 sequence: CASSQSGPDTQYF. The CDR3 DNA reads TGTGCCAGCAGCCAGAGCGGACCAGATACGCAGTATTTT.

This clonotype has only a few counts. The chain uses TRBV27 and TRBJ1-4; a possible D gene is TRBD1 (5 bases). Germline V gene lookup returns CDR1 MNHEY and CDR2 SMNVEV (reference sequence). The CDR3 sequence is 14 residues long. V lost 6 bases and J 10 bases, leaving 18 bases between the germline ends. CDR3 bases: TGTGCCAGCAGCCGCGGCAGGGCAGAGGGAAAACTGTTTTTT. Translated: CASSRGRAEGKLFF. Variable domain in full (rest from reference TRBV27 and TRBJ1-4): EAQVTQNPRYLITVTGKKLTVTCSQNMNHEYMSWYRQDPGLGLRQIYYSMNVEVTDKGDVPEGYKVSRKEKRNFPLILESPSPNQTSLYFCASSRGRAEGKLFFGSGTQLSVL.

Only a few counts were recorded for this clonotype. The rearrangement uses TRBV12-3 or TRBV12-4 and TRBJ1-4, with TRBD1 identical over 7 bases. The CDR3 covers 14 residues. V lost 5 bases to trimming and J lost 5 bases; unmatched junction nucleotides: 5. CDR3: CASSKDRSNEKLFF. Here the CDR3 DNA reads TGTGCCAGCAGTAAGGACAGGTCAAATGAAAAACTGTTTTTT.

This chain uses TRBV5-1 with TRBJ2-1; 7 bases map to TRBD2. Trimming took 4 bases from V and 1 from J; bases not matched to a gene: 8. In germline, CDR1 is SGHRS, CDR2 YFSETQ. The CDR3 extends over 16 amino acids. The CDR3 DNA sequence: TGCGCCAGCAGCGACAGCGGGGACCTTTCCTACAATGAGCAGTTCTTC. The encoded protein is CASSDSGDLSYNEQFF. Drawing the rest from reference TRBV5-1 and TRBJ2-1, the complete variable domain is KAGVTQTPRYLIKTRGQQVTLSCSPISGHRSVSWYQQTPGQGLQFLFEYFSETQRNKGNFPGRFSGRQFSNSRSEMNVSTLELGDSALYLCASSDSGDLSYNEQFFGPGTRLTVL.

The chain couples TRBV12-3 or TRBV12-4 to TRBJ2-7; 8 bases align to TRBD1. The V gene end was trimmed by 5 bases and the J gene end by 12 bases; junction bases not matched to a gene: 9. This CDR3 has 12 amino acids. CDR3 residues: CASSPRDRRPYF. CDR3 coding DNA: TGTGCCAGCAGTCCGCGGGACAGGAGACCGTACTTC.

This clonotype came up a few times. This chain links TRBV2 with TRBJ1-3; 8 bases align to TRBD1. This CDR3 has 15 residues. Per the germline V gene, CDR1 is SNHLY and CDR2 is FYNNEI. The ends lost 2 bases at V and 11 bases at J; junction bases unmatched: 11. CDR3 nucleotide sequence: TGTGCCAGCAGTGAATCCGGGACAGGCATTACCCCCATATATTTT. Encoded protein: CASSESGTGITPIYF.

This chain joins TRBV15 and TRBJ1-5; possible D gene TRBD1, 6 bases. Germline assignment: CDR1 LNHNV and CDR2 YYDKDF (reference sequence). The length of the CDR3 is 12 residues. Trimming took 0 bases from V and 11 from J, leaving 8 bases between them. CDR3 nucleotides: TGTGCCACCAGCAGAGAAGGGGGGGCCCAGCATTTT. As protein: CATSREGGAQHF.

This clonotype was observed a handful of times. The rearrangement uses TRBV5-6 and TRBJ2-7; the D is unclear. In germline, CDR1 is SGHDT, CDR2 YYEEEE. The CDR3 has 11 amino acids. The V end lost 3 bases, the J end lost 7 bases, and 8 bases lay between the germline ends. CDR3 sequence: CASSYNQEQYF. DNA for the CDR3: TGTGCCAGCAGCTACAACCAGGAGCAGTACTTC.

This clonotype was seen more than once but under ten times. CDR3 in amino acids: CASSLAQGLTDTQYF. CDR3 bases: TGTGCCAGCAGCTTAGCACAGGGGCTCACAGATACGCAGTATTTT. The V gene is TRBV7-2, the J gene TRBJ2-3, with 7 bases fitting TRBD1. Trimming took 0 bases from V and 2 from J; bases not matched to a gene: 2. This CDR3 spans 15 amino acids. Germline CDR1 is SGHTA and CDR2 is FQGNSA.

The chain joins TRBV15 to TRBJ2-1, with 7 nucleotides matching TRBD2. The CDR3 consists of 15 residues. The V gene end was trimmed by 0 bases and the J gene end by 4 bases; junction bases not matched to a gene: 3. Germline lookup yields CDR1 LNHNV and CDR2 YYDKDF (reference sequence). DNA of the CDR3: TGTGCCACCAGCAGAGACGCGGGAGCGTACAATGAGCAGTTCTTC. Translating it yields CATSRDAGAYNEQFF.

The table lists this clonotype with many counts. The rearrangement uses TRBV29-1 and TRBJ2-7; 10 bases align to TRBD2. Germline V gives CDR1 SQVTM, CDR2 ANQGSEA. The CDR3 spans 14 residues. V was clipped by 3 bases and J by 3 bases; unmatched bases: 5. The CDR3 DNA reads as TGCAGCGTTGAGCCTAGCGGGAGTCACTACGAGCAGTACTTC. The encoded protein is CSVEPSGSHYEQYF.

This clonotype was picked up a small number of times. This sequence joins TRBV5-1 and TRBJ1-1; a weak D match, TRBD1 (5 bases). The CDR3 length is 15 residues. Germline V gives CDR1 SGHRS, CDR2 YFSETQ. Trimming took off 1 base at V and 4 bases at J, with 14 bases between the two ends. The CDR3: CASSLNRGTGTEAFF. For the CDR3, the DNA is TGCGCCAGCAGCTTGAATCGGGGGACTGGCACTGAAGCTTTCTTT. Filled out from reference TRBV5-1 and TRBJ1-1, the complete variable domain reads KAGVTQTPRYLIKTRGQQVTLSCSPISGHRSVSWYQQTPGQGLQFLFEYFSETQRNKGNFPGRFSGRQFSNSRSEMNVSTLELGDSALYLCASSLNRGTGTEAFFGQGTRLTVV.

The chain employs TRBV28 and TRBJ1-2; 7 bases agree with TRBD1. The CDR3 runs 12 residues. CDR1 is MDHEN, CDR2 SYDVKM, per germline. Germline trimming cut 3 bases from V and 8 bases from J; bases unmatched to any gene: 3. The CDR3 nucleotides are TGTGCCAGCAGTTTTCCAGGGGGAGGCTACACCTTC. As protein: CASSFPGGGYTF.

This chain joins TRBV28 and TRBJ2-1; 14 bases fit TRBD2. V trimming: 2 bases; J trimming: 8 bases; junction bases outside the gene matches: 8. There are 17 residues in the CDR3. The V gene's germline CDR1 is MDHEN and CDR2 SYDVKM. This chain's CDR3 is CASSLPGTSGSSHEQFF. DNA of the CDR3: TGTGCCAGCAGTTTACCCGGGACTAGCGGGAGTTCCCATGAGCAGTTCTTC.

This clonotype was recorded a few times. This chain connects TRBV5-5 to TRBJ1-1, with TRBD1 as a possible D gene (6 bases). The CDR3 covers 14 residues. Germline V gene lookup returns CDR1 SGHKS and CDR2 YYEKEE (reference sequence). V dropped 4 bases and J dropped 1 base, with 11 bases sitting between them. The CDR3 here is CASSADRWNTEAFF. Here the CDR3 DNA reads TGTGCCAGCAGCGCTGACAGGTGGAACACTGAAGCTTTCTTT.

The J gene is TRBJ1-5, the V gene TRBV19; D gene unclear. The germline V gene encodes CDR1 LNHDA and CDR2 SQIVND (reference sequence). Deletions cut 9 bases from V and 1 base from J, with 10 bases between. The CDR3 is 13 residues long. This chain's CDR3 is CARPLYSNQPQHF. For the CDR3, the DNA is TGTGCCAGACCGCTTTACAGCAATCAGCCCCAGCATTTT.

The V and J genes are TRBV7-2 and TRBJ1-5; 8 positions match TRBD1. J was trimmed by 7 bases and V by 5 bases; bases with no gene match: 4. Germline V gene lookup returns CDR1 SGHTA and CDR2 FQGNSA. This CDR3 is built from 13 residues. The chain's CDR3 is CASSATGVQPQHF. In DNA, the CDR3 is TGTGCCAGCAGCGCGACAGGGGTCCAGCCCCAGCATTTT.